This T cell receptor beta chain was profiled in a study of vaccination and CD4 T cells after COVID-19. Treatment described: approximately nine-day PBMC culture with coronavirus spike peptide pools or control peptides (ViraFEST assay). Of note for this clonotype: Its antigen is still unknown.

Points from the study as a whole: There was no significant change from roughly 21 to 40 median reactive clonotypes.

V gave up 8 bases and J gave up 7 bases, with 9 bases separating them. The CDR3 is 12 residues long. Germline-derived CDR1 and CDR2 are MNHNS and SASEGT. Scientists ran DNA taken from cultured CD4+ T cells through the Oncomine TCR Beta short-read assay for sequencing. TCRdb recomputed calls from the PCR reads with MiXCR, one row per CDR3 protein. The sample holds 9,500 to 15,000 distinct CDR3 sequences; approximately 58% are singletons and the top ten take roughly 26%. The TCR comes from a human donor who had recovered from COVID-19. The source material was CD4+ T cells from blood, cultured in vitro. The V call is TRBV6-1, the J call TRBJ1-6; no firm D call. The CDR3 reads CASEGNNSPLHF. The CDR3, as DNA: TGTGCCAGCGAAGGGAACAATTCACCCCTCCACTTT.